The sample holds one count of the clone carrying this T cell receptor (beta chain). The data stem from a study of blood T cell repertoires in COVID-19. Study-level background: Samples taken during acute and convalescent COVID-19 were collected in the United States, Italy and Spain. The cDNA or gDNA used as material had been derived from T cells, B-cell-depleted T cells, or PBMCs.

Germline-derived CDR1 and CDR2 are MRHNA and SNTAGT. CDR3 length: 18 residues. V lost 7 bases and J lost 1, with 25 bases in between. In Seattle, patients joined the study during active infection and were tracked longitudinally. Authors' processing steps: Researchers report that nucleated cell counts were estimated from reference gene primer amplification. Generated by immunoSEQ multiplex PCR, the TCRdb table keeps only in-frame clones and is missing some. The V and J calls and clone size were taken over from that table, and D and trimming were inferred from the DNA. The sample has about 350,000 clones, 88% seen once.

The J gene is TRBJ1-1, the V gene TRBV6-4, with TRBD1 as a possible D gene (6 bases). The sample was peripheral blood. The TCR was taken from a woman aged 65 to 85 with COVID-19, enrolled during active disease. CDR3 in DNA: TGTGCCAGCAACCTACGCGGGGGCAATGTCTCTAGGAACACTGAAGCTTTCTTT. This gives the protein CASNLRGGNVSRNTEAFF.